One and the same sample provided the 22 T cell receptor beta chains below, sequenced in a study of blood T cell repertoires in COVID-19. Assay: immunoSEQ multiplex PCR; the TCRdb copy retains only in-frame clones and omits some. Counted here are roughly 290,000 clones, approximately 86% occurring once; the ten biggest clones make up roughly 2.1%. The sequencing input was peripheral blood. These receptor sequences come from a woman aged 25-40 years who had recovered from COVID-19.

This clone showed up just a few times. The chain carries TRBV2 and TRBJ2-7; D may be TRBD1 (5 bases). The CDR3 is 14 residues long. Looked up from germline, CDR1 is SNHLY and CDR2 is FYNNEI. V lost 5 bases and J lost 0, with 11 bases in between. The CDR3 coding sequence is TGTGCCAGCAGTCGCCGACAGAGCTCCTACGAGCAGTACTTC. This gives the protein CASSRRQSSYEQYF.

As concerns this clone: At one end, the junction sequence differs from germline, possibly due to a read error. Here the CDR3 reads CATSDLMYVYTF. DNA of the CDR3: TGTGCCACCAGTGATTTGATGTATGTCTACACCTTC. The chain is built from TRBV24-1 and TRBJ1-2, with no clear D. In germline, CDR1 is KGHDR, CDR2 SFDVKD. The CDR3 covers 12 residues.

The V and J genes are TRBV6-1 and TRBJ2-7; 10 bases map to TRBD2. Germline values: CDR1 MNHNS, CDR2 SASEGT. V was clipped by 1 base and J by 9 bases; unmatched bases: 6. CDR3 length equals 14 residues. CDR3 DNA: TGTGCCAGCAGTGAAGAGTGGCTAGCGGGAGTGCAGTACTTC. Its protein product is CASSEEWLAGVQYF.

The CDR3 loop is CAISRGQEGDTQYF. The DNA for the CDR3 is TGTGCCATCAGTAGGGGACAGGAAGGGGATACGCAGTATTTT. The V gene is TRBV10-3, the J gene TRBJ2-3; 8 positions agree with TRBD1. There are 14 residues in the CDR3. V gave up 5 bases and J gave up 6 bases; unmatched junction bases: 7. Germline CDR1 reads ENHRY; CDR2 reads SYGVKD.

The rearrangement joins TRBV5-4 to TRBJ2-1; 12 bases match TRBD2. Germline V lookup: CDR1 SGHNT, CDR2 YYREEE (reference sequence). This CDR3 contains 15 residues. With 4 bases clipped from V and 5 bases from J, the junction kept 4 bases outside the gene matches. CDR3 coding DNA: TGTGCCAGCAGCCAACGGACTAGCGGGAACAATGAGCAGTTCTTC. Its translation is CASSQRTSGNNEQFF. Filled out from reference TRBV5-4 and TRBJ2-1, the complete variable domain reads ETGVTQSPTHLIKTRGQQVTLRCSSQSGHNTVSWYQQALGQGPQFIFQYYREEENGRGNFPPRFSGLQFPNYSSELNVNALELDDSALYLCASSQRTSGNNEQFFGPGTRLTVL.

In this sample, this clone turned up once. The rearrangement links TRBV19 to TRBJ2-1; 7 nucleotides align to TRBD1. V was clipped by 4 bases and J by 5 bases; unmatched bases: 2. The germline CDR1 and CDR2 sequences are LNHDA and SQIVND (reference sequence). The length of the CDR3 is 13 residues. This CDR3 reads CASSSTGDNEQFF. The CDR3 nucleotides are TGTGCCAGTAGTAGTACAGGGGACAATGAGCAGTTCTTC.

This clone was detected only once. V and J are TRBV5-6 and TRBJ1-6; D perhaps matches TRBD1 (6 bases). Trimming removed 0 bases at V and 7 bases at J, with 11 bases between. The V gene's germline CDR1 is SGHDT and CDR2 YYEEEE. The CDR3 sequence is 15 residues long. CDR3 sequence: CASSLVGQGNSPLHF. CDR3 bases: TGTGCCAGCAGCTTGGTGGGACAAGGGAATTCACCCCTCCACTTT.

The chain couples TRBV2 to TRBJ2-7; TRBD2 matches 8 bases. With V trimmed by 8 bases and J by 2 bases, 11 bases remained unmatched. The CDR3 extends over 15 amino acids. Germline loops: CDR1 SNHLY, CDR2 FYNNEI. The CDR3 here is CASPRSGRGTYEQYF. CDR3 DNA: TGTGCCAGCCCCCGCAGCGGGAGAGGAACCTACGAGCAGTACTTC.

The chain uses TRBV7-8 and TRBJ2-1, with a tentative D call TRBD2 (6 bases). Germline CDR1 SGHVS, CDR2 FQNEAQ. V lost 5 bases to trimming and J lost 4 bases, with 15 bases between them. This CDR3 spans 15 amino acids. CDR3 region: CASSQPAGRYNEQFF. The DNA for the CDR3 is TGTGCCAGCAGCCAACCCGCGGGACGGTACAATGAGCAGTTCTTC.

This chain links TRBV5-6 with TRBJ1-4, with D unresolved. The CDR3 runs to 16 residues. Per the germline V gene, CDR1 is SGHDT and CDR2 is YYEEEE. V lost 2 bases to trimming and J lost 7 bases, with 18 bases between them. This CDR3 reads CASSFSGSYPPEKLFF. CDR3 DNA: TGTGCCAGCAGCTTCTCGGGGTCCTACCCCCCTGAAAAACTGTTTTTT.

This clone occurred a few times. The chain employs TRBV21-1 and TRBJ2-1; the table's D call of TRBD2 was not tested on the DNA. TRBV21-1 is given as a pseudogene. The CDR3 contains 17 residues. DNA of the CDR3: TGTGCCAGCAGCCCCAACTCCACCTCTTCTAGCGGGGGGGCCCAGTTCTTC. Translated: CASSPNSTSSSGGAQFF.

This clone was seen only once. V usage is TRBV11-2 and J usage is TRBJ1-2; 8 nucleotides line up with TRBD1. Germline V gene data show CDR1 as SGHAT and CDR2 as FQNNGV. The CDR3 spans 14 residues. V was pared by 0 bases and J by 7 bases, with 4 bases of the junction left unmatched. The CDR3 loop is CASSLEGQGLGYTF. CDR3 nucleotide sequence: TGTGCCAGCAGCTTAGAAGGACAGGGTCTTGGCTACACCTTC.

This chain joins TRBV7-9 and TRBJ2-5; TRBD1 matches at 10 bases. CDR1 and CDR2 (germline): SEHNR, FQNEAQ (reference sequence). This CDR3 spans 16 amino acids. Trimming removed 4 bases from V and 6 bases from J; junction bases left unmatched: 11. The chain's CDR3 is CASSSDDRDRGQTQYF. For the CDR3, the DNA is TGTGCCAGCAGCTCGGACGACCGGGACAGGGGACAGACCCAGTACTTC.

This clone was seen more than once but under ten times. This chain joins TRBV4-3 and TRBJ2-3, with 11 bases that match TRBD2. The CDR3 has 20 residues. Germline trimming cut 1 base from V and 0 bases from J; bases unmatched to any gene: 12. Germline V gene data show CDR1 as LGHNA and CDR2 as YSLEER. This CDR3 reads CASSQGSSGGGYISTDTQYF. For the CDR3, the DNA is TGCGCCAGCAGCCAAGGAAGTAGCGGGGGGGGTTACATTAGCACAGATACGCAGTATTTT.

The rearrangement uses TRBV24-1 and TRBJ2-1; the match to TRBD2 covers 12 bases. V shed 4 bases and J 6 bases; nucleotides not matched to a gene: 3. The CDR3 is 15 residues long. From germline, CDR1 is KGHDR and CDR2 SFDVKD. Written as DNA, the CDR3 is TGTGCCACCAGTGACCAACTAGCGGGAGGCAATGAGCAGTTCTTC. Protein product: CATSDQLAGGNEQFF.

This clone was seen more than once but under ten times. The chain recombines TRBV2 with TRBJ1-3; TRBD1 aligns across 8 bases. The V gene end was trimmed by 4 bases and the J gene end by 4 bases; junction bases not matched to a gene: 3. The length of the CDR3 is 14 residues. CDR1 and CDR2 (germline): SNHLY, FYNNEI. As DNA, the CDR3 is TGTGCCAGCAGTGGGGGGACAGGCGGAAACACCATATATTTT. This encodes CASSGGTGGNTIYF.

The V call is TRBV4-1, the J call TRBJ1-5; the D gene is possibly TRBD1 (6 bases). Germline-derived CDR1 and CDR2 are MGHRA and YSYEKL. Trimming stripped 0 bases from V and 5 bases from J, with 14 bases between. This CDR3 has 16 residues. CDR3 sequence reads: CASSQDWGTHHQPQHF. The CDR3 coding sequence is TGCGCCAGCAGCCAAGATTGGGGGACACATCATCAGCCCCAGCATTTT.

J is TRBJ1-5 and V is TRBV6-1; D uncertain. Germline V gives CDR1 MNHNS, CDR2 SASEGT. This CDR3 is built from 13 residues. V dropped 2 bases and J dropped 7 bases, with 9 bases sitting between them. This CDR3 reads CASSELNSQPQHF. The CDR3 DNA sequence: TGTGCCAGCAGTGAACTTAATTCCCAGCCCCAGCATTTT.

The sample holds a few counts of this clone. The chain uses TRBV9 and TRBJ1-5; tentatively, D is TRBD1 (5 bases). This CDR3 contains 15 residues. V was trimmed by 0 bases and J by 3 bases, leaving 10 bases between them. Germline V lookup: CDR1 SGDLS, CDR2 YYNGEE. The CDR3 is CASSVDTGPNQPQHF. CDR3 nucleotide sequence: TGTGCCAGCAGCGTAGATACAGGCCCCAATCAGCCCCAGCATTTT.

The chain has TRBV28 and TRBJ1-4; TRBD1 matches 11 bases. Trimming at V came to 5 bases and at J to 6 bases, leaving 5 bases not matched to a gene. This CDR3 region has 15 residues. CDR1 and CDR2 from the germline V gene are MDHEN and SYDVKM. Written as DNA, the CDR3 is TGTGCCAGCAGTACTCCGGGACAGGGGGATGAAAAACTGTTTTTT. Protein product: CASSTPGQGDEKLFF.

The genes are TRBV12-5 and TRBJ1-1, with D unclear. The V and J ends lost 3 bases and 6 bases respectively, with 8 bases between them. In germline, CDR1 is LGHNT, CDR2 FRNRAP. CDR3 length: 12 amino acids. The chain's CDR3 is CASGFTSAEAFF. As DNA, the CDR3 is TGTGCTAGTGGTTTCACTTCGGCTGAAGCTTTCTTT.

The chain combines TRBV2 with TRBJ2-1; 8 bases match TRBD1. CDR1 SNHLY and CDR2 FYNNEI come from the germline V gene. V was clipped by 4 bases and J by 5 bases; unmatched bases: 1. The CDR3 spans 13 residues. CDR3 in amino acids: CASSGTGNNEQFF. For the CDR3, the DNA is TGTGCCAGCAGTGGGACAGGGAACAATGAGCAGTTCTTC.